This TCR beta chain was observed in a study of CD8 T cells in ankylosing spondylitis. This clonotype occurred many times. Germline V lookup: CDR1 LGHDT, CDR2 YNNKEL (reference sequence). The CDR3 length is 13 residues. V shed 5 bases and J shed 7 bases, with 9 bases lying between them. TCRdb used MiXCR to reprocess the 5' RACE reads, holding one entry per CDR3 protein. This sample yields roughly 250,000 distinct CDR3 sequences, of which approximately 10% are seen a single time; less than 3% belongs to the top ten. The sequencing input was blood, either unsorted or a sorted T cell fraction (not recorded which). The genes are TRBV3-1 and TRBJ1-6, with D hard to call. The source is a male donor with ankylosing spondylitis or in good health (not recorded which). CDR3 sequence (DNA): TGTGCCAGCAGCTTGAGAGGGAATTCACCCCTCCACTTT. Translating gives CASSLRGNSPLHF.